Sequencing of this T cell receptor beta chain was carried out in a study of identical twins. The CDR3 is made up of 15 amino acids. The ends lost 1 base at V and 7 bases at J; junction bases unmatched: 3. Germline V CDR1 and CDR2: SGHVS, FQNEAQ. MiXCR, applied by TCRdb to the 5' RACE reads, yields one record per CDR3 protein. The sample holds approximately 890,000 distinct CDR3 sequences, roughly an eighth seen once. These data were also reused for a study on yellow fever vaccine responses in identical twins.

The chain carries TRBV7-8 and TRBJ2-1; TRBD1 matches at 11 bases. The clonotype was recovered from a woman younger than 35 in good health. What was sequenced was PBMCs. In DNA, the CDR3 is TGTGCCAGCAGCTTAGGGACAGGGGGCTGGAATGAGCAGTTCTTC. This codes for CASSLGTGGWNEQFF.